Listed below are T cell receptor beta chains from one sample, sequenced in a study of blood T cell repertoires in COVID-19. Generated by immunoSEQ multiplex PCR, the TCRdb table keeps only in-frame clones and is missing some. The sample yields approximately 75,000 clones, 75% to 85% seen once. Sequencing was carried out using peripheral blood. The receptor set was obtained from a woman in her fifties or sixties with acute or convalescent COVID-19. Both conserved end residues are part of each CDR3. The order of the fields is J gene, V gene, D gene, clone size, CDR3 DNA, CDR3 protein. D genes are given only for firm matches. Clone size is shown for a subset of rows, as once, few, many or a class of expanded clone.

>TRBJ1-6|TRBV5-6|-|-
TGTGCCAGCAGCTCCGGGACACCGCTTCATAATTCACCCCTCCACTTT
CASSSGTPLHNSPLHF
>TRBJ2-4|TRBV5-5|-|-
TGTGCCAGCAGCTTGGACAGGGTGACCAAAAACATTCAGTACTTC
CASSLDRVTKNIQYF
>TRBJ2-1|TRBV25-1|TRBD2|once
TGTGCCAGCAGTGAGGTGGCGGGAGTAAATGAGCAGTTCTTC
CASSEVAGVNEQFF
>TRBJ2-1|TRBV27|TRBD2|-
TGTGCCAGCAGGGGGGAGGGGTGGATGAATGAGCAGTTCTTC
CASRGEGWMNEQFF
>TRBJ2-3|TRBV10-3|TRBD2|-
TGTGCCATCAGCGCGGGAGTACAAGATACGCAGTATTTT
CAISAGVQDTQYF
>TRBJ2-3|TRBV6-6|-|-
TGTGCCAGCAGCCCCCTTATGAGCGGTGCGGATACGCAGTATTTT
CASSPLMSGADTQYF
>TRBJ2-1|TRBV5-1|-|-
TGCGCCAGCAGCTTCAGCGGCTCCTACAATGAGCAGTTCTTC
CASSFSGSYNEQFF
>TRBJ2-7|TRBV23-1|TRBD2|-
TGCGCCAGCAGTCAATCGTCAGCGGGAGGGCCCGATAGCTACGAGCAGTACTTC
CASSQSSAGGPDSYEQYF
>TRBJ2-7|TRBV4-3|-|-
TGCGCCAGCAGCCAAGAGGGTTACGGGTACTACGAGCAGTACTTC
CASSQEGYGYYEQYF
>TRBJ2-5|TRBV28|TRBD2|-
TGTGCCAGCAGCCCCCATGGGGGGGGACTACAAGAGACCCAGTACTTC
CASSPHGGGLQETQYF
>TRBJ1-1|TRBV4-1|TRBD1|few
TGCGCCAGCAGCCGGACAGGGGACACTGAAGCTTTCTTT
CASSRTGDTEAFF
>TRBJ2-7|TRBV18|TRBD1|-
TGTGCCAGCTCACCACGAAGAGACAGGGTGGAGGAGCAGTACTTC
CASSPRRDRVEEQYF
>TRBJ2-1|TRBV5-4|-|-
TGTGCCAGCAGCTTTCGGGGGAGCTCCTACAATGAGCAGTTCTTC
CASSFRGSSYNEQFF
>TRBJ1-2|TRBV6-2/TRBV6-3|-|-
TGTGCCAGCAGATACGAGGGAGGCTACACCTTC
CASRYEGGYTF
>TRBJ2-7|TRBV7-2|-|-
TGTGCCAGCAGCCGGGACACCCAAGGGGAGCAGTACTTC
CASSRDTQGEQYF
>TRBJ1-1|TRBV15|TRBD1|few
TGTGCCACCAGCAAAAAGGGACAGGGGGCGAGCACTGAAGCTTTCTTT
CATSKKGQGASTEAFF
>TRBJ2-4|TRBV2|TRBD1|-
TGTGCCAGCAGTGACCCGGGACAGGGGGCGGCGGCCAAAAACATTCAGTACTTC
CASSDPGQGAAAKNIQYF
>TRBJ2-7|TRBV7-2|TRBD2|once
TGTGCCAGCAGCTTTTTGTCTAGCGGGAGCTCCTACGAGCAGTACTTC
CASSFLSSGSSYEQYF
>TRBJ2-5|TRBV5-6|TRBD1|few
TGTGCCAGCAGCTTGAGCCAGGGGGCTCTCAGGACCCAGTACTTC
CASSLSQGALRTQYF
>TRBJ1-2|TRBV19|-|-
TGTGCCAGTAGTATAGCCCCAGTCTATGGCTACACCTTC
CASSIAPVYGYTF
>TRBJ1-3|TRBV30|-|-
TGTGCCTGGAGTGTAGGAGGGAGCTCTGGAAACACCATATATTTT
CAWSVGGSSGNTIYF
>TRBJ2-3|TRBV27|TRBD2|-
TGTGCCAGCAGTTTAAGGGCGGAGAGACTAGCGGGAGGTGTAGATACGCAGTATTTT
CASSLRAERLAGGVDTQYF